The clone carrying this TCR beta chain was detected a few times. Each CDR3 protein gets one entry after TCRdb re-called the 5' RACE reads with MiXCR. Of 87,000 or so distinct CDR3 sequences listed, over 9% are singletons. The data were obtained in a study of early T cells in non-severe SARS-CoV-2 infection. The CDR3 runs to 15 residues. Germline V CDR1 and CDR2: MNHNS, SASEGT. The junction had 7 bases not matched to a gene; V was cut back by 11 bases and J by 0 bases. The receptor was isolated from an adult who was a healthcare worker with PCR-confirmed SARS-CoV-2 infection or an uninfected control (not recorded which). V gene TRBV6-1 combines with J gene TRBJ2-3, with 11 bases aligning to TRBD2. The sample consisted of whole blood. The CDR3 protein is CARSTSGASTDTQYF. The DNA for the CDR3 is TGTGCCCGATCGACTAGCGGGGCGAGCACAGATACGCAGTATTTT.